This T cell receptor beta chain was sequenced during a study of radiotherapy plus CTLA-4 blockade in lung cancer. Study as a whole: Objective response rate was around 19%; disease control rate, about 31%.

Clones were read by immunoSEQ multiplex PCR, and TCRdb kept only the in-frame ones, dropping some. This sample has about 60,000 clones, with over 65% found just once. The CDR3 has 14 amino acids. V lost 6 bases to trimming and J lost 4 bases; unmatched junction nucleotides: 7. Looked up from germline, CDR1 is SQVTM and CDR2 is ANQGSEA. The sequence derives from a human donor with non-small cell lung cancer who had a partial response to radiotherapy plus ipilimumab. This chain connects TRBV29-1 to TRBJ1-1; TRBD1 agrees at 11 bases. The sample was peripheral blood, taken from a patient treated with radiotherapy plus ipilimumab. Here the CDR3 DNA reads TGCAGCGTCCGCGGGACAGGGGGGATCACTGAAGCTTTCTTT. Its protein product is CSVRGTGGITEAFF.